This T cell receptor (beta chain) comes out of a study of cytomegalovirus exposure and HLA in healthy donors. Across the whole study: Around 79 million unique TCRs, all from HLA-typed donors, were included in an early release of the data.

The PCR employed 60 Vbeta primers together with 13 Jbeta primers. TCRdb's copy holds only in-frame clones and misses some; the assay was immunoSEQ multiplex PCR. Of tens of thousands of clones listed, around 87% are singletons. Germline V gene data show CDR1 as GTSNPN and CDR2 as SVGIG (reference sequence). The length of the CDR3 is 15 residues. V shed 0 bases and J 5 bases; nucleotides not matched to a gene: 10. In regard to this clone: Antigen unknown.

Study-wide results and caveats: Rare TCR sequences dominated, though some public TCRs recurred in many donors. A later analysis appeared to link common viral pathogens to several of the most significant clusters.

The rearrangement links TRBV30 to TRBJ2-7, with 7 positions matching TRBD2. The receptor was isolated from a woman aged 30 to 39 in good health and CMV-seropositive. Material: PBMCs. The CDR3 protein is CAWSVLRWGGNEQYF. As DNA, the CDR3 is TGTGCCTGGAGTGTATTGCGGTGGGGGGGGAACGAGCAGTACTTC.